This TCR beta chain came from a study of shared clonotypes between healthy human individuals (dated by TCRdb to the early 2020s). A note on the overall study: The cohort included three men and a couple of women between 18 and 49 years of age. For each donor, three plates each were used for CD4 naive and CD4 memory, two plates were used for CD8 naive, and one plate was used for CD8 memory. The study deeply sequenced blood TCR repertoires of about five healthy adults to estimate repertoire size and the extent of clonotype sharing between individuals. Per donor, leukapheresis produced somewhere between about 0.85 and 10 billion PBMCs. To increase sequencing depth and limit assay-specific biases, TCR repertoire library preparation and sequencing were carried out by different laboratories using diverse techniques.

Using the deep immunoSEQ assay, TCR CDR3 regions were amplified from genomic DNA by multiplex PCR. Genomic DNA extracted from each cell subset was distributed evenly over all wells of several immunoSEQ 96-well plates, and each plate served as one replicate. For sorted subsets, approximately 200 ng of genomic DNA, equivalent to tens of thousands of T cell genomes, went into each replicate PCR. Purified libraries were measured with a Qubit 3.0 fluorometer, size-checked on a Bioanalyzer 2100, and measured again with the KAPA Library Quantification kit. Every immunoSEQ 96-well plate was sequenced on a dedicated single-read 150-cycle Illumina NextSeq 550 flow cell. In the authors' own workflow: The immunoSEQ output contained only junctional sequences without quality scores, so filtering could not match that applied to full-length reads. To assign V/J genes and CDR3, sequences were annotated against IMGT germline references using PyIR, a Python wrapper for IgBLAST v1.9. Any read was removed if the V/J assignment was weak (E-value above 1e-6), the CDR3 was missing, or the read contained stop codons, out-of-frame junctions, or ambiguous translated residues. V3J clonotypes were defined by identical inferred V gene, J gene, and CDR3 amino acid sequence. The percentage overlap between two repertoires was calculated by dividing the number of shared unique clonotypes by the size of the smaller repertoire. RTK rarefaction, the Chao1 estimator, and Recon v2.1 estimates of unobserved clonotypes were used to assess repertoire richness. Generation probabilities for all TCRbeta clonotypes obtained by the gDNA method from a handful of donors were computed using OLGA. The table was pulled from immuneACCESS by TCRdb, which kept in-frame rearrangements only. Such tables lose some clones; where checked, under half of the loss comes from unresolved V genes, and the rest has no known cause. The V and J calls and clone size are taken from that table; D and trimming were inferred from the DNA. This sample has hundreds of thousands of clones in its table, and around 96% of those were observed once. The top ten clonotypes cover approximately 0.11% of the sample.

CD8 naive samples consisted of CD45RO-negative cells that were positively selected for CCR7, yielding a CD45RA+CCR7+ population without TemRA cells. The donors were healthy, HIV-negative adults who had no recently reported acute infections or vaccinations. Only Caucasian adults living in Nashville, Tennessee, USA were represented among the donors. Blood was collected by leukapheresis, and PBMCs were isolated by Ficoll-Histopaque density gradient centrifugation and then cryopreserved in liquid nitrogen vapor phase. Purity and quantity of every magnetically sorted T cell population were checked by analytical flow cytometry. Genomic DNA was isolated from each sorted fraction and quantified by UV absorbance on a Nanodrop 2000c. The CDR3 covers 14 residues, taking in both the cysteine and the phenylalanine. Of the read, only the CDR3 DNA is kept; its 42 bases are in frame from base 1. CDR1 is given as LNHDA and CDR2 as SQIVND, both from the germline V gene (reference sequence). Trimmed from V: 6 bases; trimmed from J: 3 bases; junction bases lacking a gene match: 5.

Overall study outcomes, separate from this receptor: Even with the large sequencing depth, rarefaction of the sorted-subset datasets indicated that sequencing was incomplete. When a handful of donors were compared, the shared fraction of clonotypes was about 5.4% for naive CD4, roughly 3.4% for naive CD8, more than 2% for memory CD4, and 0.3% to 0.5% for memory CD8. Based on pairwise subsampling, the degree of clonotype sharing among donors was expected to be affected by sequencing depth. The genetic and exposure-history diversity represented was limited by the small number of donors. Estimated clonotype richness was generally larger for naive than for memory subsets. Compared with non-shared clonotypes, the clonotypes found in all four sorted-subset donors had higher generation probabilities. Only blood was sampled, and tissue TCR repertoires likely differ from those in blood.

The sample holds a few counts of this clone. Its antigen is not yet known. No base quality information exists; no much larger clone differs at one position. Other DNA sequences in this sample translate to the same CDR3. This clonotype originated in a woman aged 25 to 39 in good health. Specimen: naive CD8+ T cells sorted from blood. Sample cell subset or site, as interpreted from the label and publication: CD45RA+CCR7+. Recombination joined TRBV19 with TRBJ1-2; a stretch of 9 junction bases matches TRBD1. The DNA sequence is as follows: TGTGCCAGTAGCCCGGGACAGGGTGACTATGGCTACACCTTC. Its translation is CASSPGQGDYGYTF.